This TCR beta chain is drawn from a study of T cells in Graves' hyperthyroidism and ophthalmopathy. From RNA transcripts, TCR beta CDR3 regions were amplified. First-round RT-PCR of the TCR CDR3 relied on the HTBI primer set. TCRdb re-called the multiplex PCR reads with MiXCR, one entry per CDR3 protein. The sample holds about 570,000 distinct CDR3 sequences; approximately 44% are singletons and the top ten take 15% to 20%. Study findings and constraints: In blood, most of the thyroid clonotypes expanded above 0.001 were also present. Ophthalmopathy and stable hyperthyroidism were separated by a 13 V-J model.

Note on this clonotype: Its target is unknown.

The CDR3 runs 14 residues. The germline CDR1 and CDR2 sequences are SEHNR and FQNEAQ (reference sequence). The V end lost 6 bases, the J end lost 4 bases, and 15 bases lay between the germline ends. The chain joins TRBV7-9 to TRBJ1-2; D is uncertain. The receptor was derived from an adult woman with Graves' disease, either hyperthyroidism or ophthalmopathy (not recorded which). Material for sequencing was peripheral blood or thyroid tissue (not recorded which). The CDR3 loop reads CASSSLALGYGYTF. The CDR3 DNA follows: TGTGCCAGCAGTTCTTTGGCCCTCGGCTATGGCTACACCTTC.